Detailed here is one T cell receptor beta chain. Original analysis: For nucleated cells, counts were estimated from reference gene primer amplification. The table came from immunoSEQ multiplex PCR; TCRdb's copy has only in-frame clones and leaves some out. That table furnishes V, J and clone size, whereas the DNA furnished D and trimming. This table holds approximately 100,000 clones, roughly 87% found once. This sample is drawn from a study of blood T cell repertoires in COVID-19. Overall study context: There were acute and convalescent COVID-19 samples, and they came from the United States, Italy and Spain. PBMCs, B-cell-depleted T cells, or T cells were the source of the cDNA or gDNA that made up the material.

This CDR3 has 15 amino acids. CDR1 SGHVS and CDR2 FNYEAQ come from the germline V gene. Trimming removed 1 base from V and 4 bases from J; junction bases left unmatched: 3. The chain recombines TRBV7-6 with TRBJ2-2; 7 bases are a match to TRBD2. This clonotype was sampled from an older woman with acute or convalescent COVID-19. The sample taken for sequencing was peripheral blood. CDR3 region: CASSLEAGPTGELFF. The CDR3 DNA reads TGTGCCAGCAGCTTAGAAGCGGGGCCCACCGGGGAGCTGTTTTTT.